Listed below are T cell receptor beta chains from one sample, sequenced in a study of shared clonotypes between healthy human individuals. The assay was immunoSEQ multiplex PCR, and TCRdb's table has in-frame clones only and misses some. In the table there are about 2.4 million clones, roughly 93% of which are singletons. Material for sequencing was naive CD4+ T cells from PBMCs. Receptors originate from a young man in good health. Some clones in this sample may be carry-over from other donors' samples. CDR3s include the opening cysteine and the closing phenylalanine or tryptophan. D genes are given only for firm matches. Only some rows state a clone size, as once, few, many or a class for expanded clones.

J: TRBJ2-1; size: NA; V: TRBV7-3; D: TRBD2; DNA: TGTGCCAGCAGCCTTGCCGGGACTAACCCCTTTGAGCAGTTCTTC; CDR3: CASSLAGTNPFEQFF
J: TRBJ2-5; size: NA; V: TRBV6-5; D: NA; DNA: TGTGCCAGCAGTTACTCGTGGGCCGAAAAAGAGACCCAGTACTTC; CDR3: CASSYSWAEKETQYF
J: TRBJ1-2; size: NA; V: TRBV9; D: NA; DNA: TGTGCCAGCTCCCCCTCGGGGCGCGTTAACTATGGCTACACCTTC; CDR3: CASSPSGRVNYGYTF
J: TRBJ2-1; size: NA; V: TRBV10-3; D: TRBD2; DNA: TGTGCCATCAGTGAGATGAGCGGGAGTTACAATGAGCAGTTCTTC; CDR3: CAISEMSGSYNEQFF
J: TRBJ2-7; size: NA; V: TRBV7-9; D: TRBD2; DNA: TGTGCCAGCGCCCCCGGGCGGGAGGGCCTCTACGAGCAGTACTTC; CDR3: CASAPGREGLYEQYF
J: TRBJ2-7; size: NA; V: TRBV20-1; D: NA; DNA: TGCAGTGCTAGAGATTCCTACGAGCAGTACTTC; CDR3: CSARDSYEQYF
J: TRBJ1-1; size: NA; V: TRBV5-1; D: TRBD1; DNA: TGCGCCAGCAGCCTCCACAGGGGGAACACTGAAGCTTTCTTT; CDR3: CASSLHRGNTEAFF
J: TRBJ2-1; size: NA; V: TRBV13; D: NA; DNA: TGTGCCAGCAGCTTTGCACTAGCAATTGAGCAGTTCTTC; CDR3: CASSFALAIEQFF
J: TRBJ1-1; size: NA; V: TRBV6-6; D: NA; DNA: TGTGCCAGCAGTTACCTCGACCCACGAGACACTGAAGCTTTCTTT; CDR3: CASSYLDPRDTEAFF
J: TRBJ2-7; size: NA; V: TRBV5-4; D: NA; DNA: TGTGCCAGCAGCTTGATGATCGGGAGCGGGTACGAGCAGTACTTC; CDR3: CASSLMIGSGYEQYF
J: TRBJ1-1; size: NA; V: TRBV19; D: NA; DNA: TGTGCCAGTAGTATACGTGGGCCGAACACTGAAGCTTTCTTT; CDR3: CASSIRGPNTEAFF
J: TRBJ1-2; size: NA; V: TRBV7-8; D: TRBD1; DNA: TGTGCCAGCAGCACCGGGACAGGGGGACAACGGGCCTATGGCTACACCTTC; CDR3: CASSTGTGGQRAYGYTF
J: TRBJ1-3; size: NA; V: TRBV6-6; D: TRBD1; DNA: TGTGCCAGCAGTAATCGGACAGGCCCGGGGATCCACACCATATATTTT; CDR3: CASSNRTGPGIHTIYF
J: TRBJ1-2; size: once; V: TRBV28; D: NA; DNA: TGTGCCAGCAGTGTGGGGGGGGACTATGGCTACACCTTC; CDR3: CASSVGGDYGYTF
J: TRBJ1-1; size: once; V: TRBV11-3; D: NA; DNA: TGTGCCAGCAGCTTAGATGGGACAAGGAACACTGAAGCTTTCTTT; CDR3: CASSLDGTRNTEAFF
J: TRBJ2-1; size: few; V: TRBV7-2; D: NA; DNA: TGTGCCAGCAGCCCTTACAATGAGCAGTTCTTC; CDR3: CASSPYNEQFF
J: TRBJ2-1; size: NA; V: TRBV19; D: TRBD1; DNA: TGTGCCAGTAGTAACCCCGCCAGGACAGGGGGAATAAGGGAGCAGTTCTTC; CDR3: CASSNPARTGGIREQFF
J: TRBJ1-2; size: NA; V: TRBV6-5; D: NA; DNA: TGTGCCAGCAGAAGCGGCTATGGCTACACCTTC; CDR3: CASRSGYGYTF
J: TRBJ2-7; size: NA; V: TRBV15; D: NA; DNA: TGTGCCACCAGCCTCACACAGGGGCGGGGGCACTACGAGCAGTACTTC; CDR3: CATSLTQGRGHYEQYF
J: TRBJ2-5; size: NA; V: TRBV9; D: NA; DNA: TGTGCCAGCAGCGTAGTAGGGGGAGTAGAGACCCAGTACTTC; CDR3: CASSVVGGVETQYF
J: TRBJ1-1; size: NA; V: TRBV30; D: NA; DNA: TGTGCCTGGAGTTCCACGAATACTGGCGAAGCTTTCTTT; CDR3: CAWSSTNTGEAFF
J: TRBJ2-3; size: NA; V: TRBV28; D: NA; DNA: TGTGCCAGCAGCCCCATGCTTAGCACAGATACGCAGTATTTT; CDR3: CASSPMLSTDTQYF
J: TRBJ2-1; size: NA; V: TRBV10-3; D: NA; DNA: TGTGCCATCAGTGAGAGCAGGGAGCCGTTCTTC; CDR3: CAISESREPFF
J: TRBJ2-7; size: NA; V: TRBV5-4; D: TRBD1; DNA: TGTGCCAGCAGCCAGGCACAGGGGGCAAGTGAGCAGTACTTC; CDR3: CASSQAQGASEQYF
J: TRBJ1-4; size: few; V: TRBV30; D: NA; DNA: TGTGCCTGGAGTGTACAGATAGAAAAACTGTTTTTT; CDR3: CAWSVQIEKLFF
J: TRBJ2-5; size: NA; V: TRBV5-1; D: NA; DNA: TGCGCCAGCTCGGTTACCAGCTATCGCCAAGAGACCCAGTACTTC; CDR3: CASSVTSYRQETQYF
J: TRBJ2-5; size: NA; V: TRBV27; D: TRBD2; DNA: TGTGCCAGCAGTATTCGGTTCGGACTAGCCCAAGAGACCCAGTACTTC; CDR3: CASSIRFGLAQETQYF